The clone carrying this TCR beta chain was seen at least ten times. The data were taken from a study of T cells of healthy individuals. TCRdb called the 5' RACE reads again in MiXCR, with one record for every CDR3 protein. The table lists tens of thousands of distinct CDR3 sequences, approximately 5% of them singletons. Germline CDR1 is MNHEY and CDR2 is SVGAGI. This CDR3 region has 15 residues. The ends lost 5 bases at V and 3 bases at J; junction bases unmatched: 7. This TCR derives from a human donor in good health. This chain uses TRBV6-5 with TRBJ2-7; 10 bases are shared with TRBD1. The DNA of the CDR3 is TGTGCCAGCAGTCCCACGACAGGGGGCCTCTACGAGCAGTACTTC. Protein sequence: CASSPTTGGLYEQYF.